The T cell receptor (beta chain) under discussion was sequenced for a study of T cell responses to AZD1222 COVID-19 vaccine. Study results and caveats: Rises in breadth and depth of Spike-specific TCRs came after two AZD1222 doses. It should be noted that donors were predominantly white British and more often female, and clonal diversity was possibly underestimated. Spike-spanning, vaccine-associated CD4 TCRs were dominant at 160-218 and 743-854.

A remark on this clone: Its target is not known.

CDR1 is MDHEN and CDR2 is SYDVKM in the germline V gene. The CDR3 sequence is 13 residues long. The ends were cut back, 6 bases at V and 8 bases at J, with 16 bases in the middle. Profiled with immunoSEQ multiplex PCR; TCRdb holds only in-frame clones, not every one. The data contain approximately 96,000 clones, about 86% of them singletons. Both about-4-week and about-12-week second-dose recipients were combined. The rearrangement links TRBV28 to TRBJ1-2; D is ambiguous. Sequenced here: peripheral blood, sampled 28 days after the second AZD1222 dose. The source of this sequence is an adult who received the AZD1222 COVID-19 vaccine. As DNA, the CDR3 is TGTGCCAGCAGCCTCCTAAGAGGCCAAGGCTACACCTTC. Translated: CASSLLRGQGYTF.